This TCR beta chain stems from a study of vaccination and CD4 T cells after COVID-19. Notes on this clonotype: What it binds is not known.

CD4+ T cells that had been cultured provided DNA sequenced with the Oncomine TCR Beta short-read assay. From the PCR reads, TCRdb called clonotypes with MiXCR, one entry per CDR3 protein. The data show over 10,000 distinct CDR3 sequences, with over 50% seen just once and 14% to 15% held by the top ten. J was trimmed by 6 bases and V by 7 bases; bases with no gene match: 10. Germline V lookup: CDR1 MNHEY, CDR2 SMNVEV (reference sequence). CDR3 length: 15 amino acids. Treatment given: roughly 10-day PBMC culture with coronavirus spike peptide pools or control peptides (ViraFEST assay). Material for sequencing was CD4+ T cells from blood, cultured in vitro. The chain carries TRBV27 and TRBJ2-3, with TRBD1 matching 10 bases. The source of this sequence is a human donor who had recovered from COVID-19. The CDR3 loop is CASTVWDRGLDTQYF. CDR3 sequence (DNA): TGTGCCAGCACCGTGTGGGACAGGGGTTTGGATACGCAGTATTTT.